These T cell receptor beta chains were read from a single sample in a study of blood T cell repertoires in COVID-19. Sequencing used immunoSEQ multiplex PCR; TCRdb keeps in-frame clones, though not all of them. The data contain approximately 100,000 clones, roughly 80% of them singletons. Sequenced input: peripheral blood. Receptor source: a human donor in a cohort sampled during active COVID-19. The CDR3 runs from the conserved cysteine through the conserved F or W. D genes are given only for firm matches. Clone size, where shown, is once, few, many, or a class for clones that have expanded.

cdr3_aa	cdr3_nt	j_call	d_call	clone_size	v_call
CASSAGPQGMNTEAFF	TGCGCCAGCAGCGCGGGCCCCCAAGGGATGAACACTGAAGCTTTCTTT	TRBJ1-1	NA	NA	TRBV5-1
CASNRDRANSPLHF	TGTGCCAGTAACCGGGACAGGGCTAATTCACCCCTCCACTTT	TRBJ1-6	TRBD1	NA	TRBV30
CASSSLSGKTYEQYF	TGTGCCAGCAGCAGCCTTAGCGGGAAGACCTACGAGCAGTACTTC	TRBJ2-7	TRBD2	NA	TRBV11-2
CSVDGAGGSYEQYF	TGCAGCGTTGATGGAGCGGGGGGGAGCTACGAGCAGTACTTC	TRBJ2-7	TRBD2	few	TRBV29-1
CASSDRTGVYEQYF	TGTGCCAGCAGCGACCGGACAGGGGTGTACGAGCAGTACTTC	TRBJ2-7	TRBD1	many	TRBV5-6
CASSYSAGAVYGYTF	TGTGCCAGCAGTTACTCTGCAGGGGCGGTCTATGGCTACACCTTC	TRBJ1-2	NA	NA	TRBV6-2/TRBV6-3
CASGLARQAYNEQFF	TGTGCCAGTGGACTAGCCCGTCAGGCCTACAATGAGCAGTTCTTC	TRBJ2-1	TRBD2	once	TRBV6-5
CSVEWGGTNYGYTF	TGCAGCGTTGAATGGGGAGGGACTAACTATGGCTACACCTTC	TRBJ1-2	NA	NA	TRBV29-1
CAKNIRGRWTEAFF	TGTGCCAAGAACATCAGGGGGCGTTGGACTGAAGCTTTCTTT	TRBJ1-1	TRBD1	NA	TRBV7-6
CASSRGPNTGELFF	TGTGCCAGCAGCCGAGGGCCAAACACCGGGGAGCTGTTTTTT	TRBJ2-2	NA	NA	TRBV11-2
CATSDPGLVEETQYF	TGTGCCACCAGTGACCCGGGACTAGTAGAAGAGACCCAGTACTTC	TRBJ2-5	TRBD2	NA	TRBV24-1
CATSRGGLAYNEQFF	TGTGCCACCAGCAGAGGGGGACTAGCGTACAATGAGCAGTTCTTC	TRBJ2-1	TRBD2	NA	TRBV15
CASSYRQGVYTEAFF	TGTGCCAGCAGTTACCGACAGGGGGTTTACACTGAAGCTTTCTTT	TRBJ1-1	TRBD1	NA	TRBV6-6
CASSLLDRDNYGYTF	TGTGCCAGCAGCTTATTGGACAGGGATAACTATGGCTACACCTTC	TRBJ1-2	TRBD1	once	TRBV5-4
CASSLVKGVGNEQFF	TGTGCCAGCAGCTTGGTAAAGGGGGTAGGGAATGAGCAGTTCTTC	TRBJ2-1	NA	once	TRBV5-8
CASSRRTGDTEAFF	TGCGCCAGCAGCCGTCGGACAGGGGACACTGAAGCTTTCTTT	TRBJ1-1	TRBD1	NA	TRBV4-3
CASNRGMNTEAFF	TGTGCCAGCAACAGGGGGATGAACACTGAAGCTTTCTTT	TRBJ1-1	TRBD1	NA	TRBV3-1/TRBV3-2
CAWSAQFEQYF	TGTGCCTGGAGTGCACAATTCGAGCAGTACTTC	TRBJ2-7	NA	few	TRBV30
CASGTGQGGYTF	TGTGCCAGCGGTACAGGGCAGGGGGGCTACACCTTC	TRBJ1-2	NA	NA	TRBV12-3/TRBV12-4
CASSLQSGAFTDTQYF	TGTGCCAGCAGCCTACAAAGCGGGGCCTTCACAGATACGCAGTATTTT	TRBJ2-3	TRBD2	NA	TRBV7-2
CSVSILQGYSYEQYF	TGCAGCGTCTCAATACTCCAGGGTTACTCCTACGAGCAGTACTTC	TRBJ2-7	NA	NA	TRBV29-1
CAWSVQEYTEAFF	TGTGCCTGGAGTGTACAGGAGTACACTGAAGCTTTCTTT	TRBJ1-1	NA	NA	TRBV30
CASSLNAGPINEKLFF	TGTGCCAGCTCACTCAACGCGGGACCGATTAATGAAAAACTGTTTTTT	TRBJ1-4	NA	NA	TRBV18
CATRGTGEETQYF	TGTGCCACCAGGGGGACAGGGGAAGAGACCCAGTACTTC	TRBJ2-5	TRBD1	NA	TRBV24-1
CASSLLEKETQYF	TGCGCCAGCAGCTTACTAGAGAAGGAGACCCAGTACTTC	TRBJ2-5	NA	once	TRBV5-1
CASSQVSQSYEQYF	TGCGCCAGCAGCCAAGTATCACAGTCCTACGAGCAGTACTTC	TRBJ2-7	NA	NA	TRBV4-1
CASSSTSPKDTQYF	TGCGCCAGCAGCTCGACTAGCCCCAAGGATACGCAGTATTTT	TRBJ2-3	TRBD2	few	TRBV5-1
CASRQGAGVGNTIYF	TGTGCCAGCAGACAGGGGGCTGGGGTAGGAAACACCATATATTTT	TRBJ1-3	TRBD1	NA	TRBV25-1
CASSKEAPRVNTEAFF	TGTGCCAGCAGCAAAGAGGCCCCTCGGGTGAACACTGAAGCTTTCTTT	TRBJ1-1	NA	once	TRBV21-1
CASSEAGQGEQYF	TGTGCCAGCAGTGAAGCCGGACAAGGCGAGCAGTACTTC	TRBJ2-7	NA	NA	TRBV2
CASSLRDSIGSNQPQHF	TGTGCCAGCAGCTTAAGGGACAGCATAGGAAGCAATCAGCCCCAGCATTTT	TRBJ1-5	TRBD1	NA	TRBV7-8
CAWGTFYNYGYTF	TGTGCCTGGGGTACCTTCTACAACTATGGCTACACCTTC	TRBJ1-2	NA	few	TRBV30
CASVSGTLNTGELFF	TGTGCCAGCGTATCGGGGACACTTAACACCGGGGAGCTGTTTTTT	TRBJ2-2	NA	NA	TRBV28
CASSLDSWSALSGNTIYF	TGTGCCAGCAGCTTAGATAGCTGGAGCGCACTCTCTGGAAACACCATATATTTT	TRBJ1-3	NA	NA	TRBV7-2
CASSLGPQWYGYTF	TGTGCCAGCAGCTTAGGGCCCCAGTGGTATGGCTACACCTTC	TRBJ1-2	NA	NA	TRBV7-2
CASSRTGTANEKLFF	TGTGCCAGCAGTCGAACCGGGACAGCTAATGAAAAACTGTTTTTT	TRBJ1-4	TRBD1	NA	TRBV27
CASSLAGTGGYGYTF	TGTGCCAGCAGCTTAGCGGGGACAGGGGGCTATGGCTACACCTTC	TRBJ1-2	TRBD1	NA	TRBV7-2
CASSQESWASGANVLTF	TGCGCCAGCAGCCAAGAGTCATGGGCCTCTGGGGCCAACGTCCTGACTTTC	TRBJ2-6	NA	NA	TRBV4-1
CASSSTDSATNEKLFF	TGTGCCAGCAGTTCCACCGACAGTGCAACTAATGAAAAACTGTTTTTT	TRBJ1-4	NA	NA	TRBV6-5
CASSARDSYNSPLHF	TGTGCCAGCAGCGCCCGGGACAGCTATAATTCACCCCTCCACTTT	TRBJ1-6	TRBD1	NA	TRBV9
CASSGSTEAFF	TGTGCCAGCAGTGGGAGCACTGAAGCTTTCTTT	TRBJ1-1	NA	NA	TRBV3-1/TRBV3-2
CASLSVNTGELFF	TGTGCCAGCCTTTCGGTCAACACCGGGGAGCTGTTTTTT	TRBJ2-2	NA	NA	TRBV6-5
CATSEGDFTTNEKLFF	TGTGCCACCAGTGAAGGGGACTTCACAACTAATGAAAAACTGTTTTTT	TRBJ1-4	NA	NA	TRBV24-1
CASAGSSNQPQHF	TGTGCCAGCGCGGGGAGCAGCAATCAGCCCCAGCATTTT	TRBJ1-5	NA	NA	TRBV28
CASSVAGLVTDTQYF	TGTGCCAGCAGCGTAGCAGGGTTGGTCACAGATACGCAGTATTTT	TRBJ2-3	NA	once	TRBV9
CASSLGTGGLGLFF	TGTGCCAGCAGCTTGGGGACAGGGGGCCTTGGACTGTTTTTT	TRBJ1-4	TRBD1	once	TRBV7-2
CASSQSPPSGPTDTQYF	TGTGCCAGCAGCCAATCCCCCCCTAGCGGGCCCACAGATACGCAGTATTTT	TRBJ2-3	TRBD2	NA	TRBV3-1/TRBV3-2
CASSLEGGDQPQHF	TGTGCCAGCAGCCTGGAGGGGGGGGATCAGCCCCAGCATTTT	TRBJ1-5	NA	few	TRBV5-4
CASSLENVGRETQYF	TGCGCCAGCAGCTTGGAGAACGTGGGGAGAGAGACCCAGTACTTC	TRBJ2-5	NA	NA	TRBV5-1
CAWRKRGANTGELFF	TGTGCCTGGAGGAAACGGGGGGCGAACACCGGGGAGCTGTTTTTT	TRBJ2-2	TRBD2	NA	TRBV30